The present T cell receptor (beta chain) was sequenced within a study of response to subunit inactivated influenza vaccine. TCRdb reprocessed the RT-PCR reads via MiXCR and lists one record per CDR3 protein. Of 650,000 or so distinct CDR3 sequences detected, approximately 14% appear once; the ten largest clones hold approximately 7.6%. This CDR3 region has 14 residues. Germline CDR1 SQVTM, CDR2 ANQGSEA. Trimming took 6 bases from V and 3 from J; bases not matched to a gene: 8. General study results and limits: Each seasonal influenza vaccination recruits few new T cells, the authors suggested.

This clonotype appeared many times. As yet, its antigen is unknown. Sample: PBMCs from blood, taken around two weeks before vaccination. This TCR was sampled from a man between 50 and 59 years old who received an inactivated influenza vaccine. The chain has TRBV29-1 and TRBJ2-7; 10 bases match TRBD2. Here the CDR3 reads CSVFLAGVNYEQYF. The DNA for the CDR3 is TGCAGCGTCTTTCTAGCGGGAGTAAACTACGAGCAGTACTTC.